The source of this T cell receptor (beta chain) is a study of breast tumors, draining lymph nodes, adjacent tissues. This clonotype was counted many times. Its antigen is unidentified. Whole-study findings and limits: Most tumor T cells seemingly derive from lymph node, then expand in tumor. Tumors had less TCR diversity than lymph nodes, more than nontumor tissue. The lymph node origin of tumor T cells was framed as consistent with a hypothesis, not demonstrated.

With 2 bases clipped from V and 6 bases from J, the junction kept 7 bases outside the gene matches. There are 15 residues in the CDR3. Germline V gives CDR1 SGHRS, CDR2 YFSETQ. TCRdb reprocessed the multiplex PCR reads via MiXCR and lists one record per CDR3 protein. The data contain approximately 60,000 distinct CDR3 sequences, roughly 50% of them singletons. The rearrangement uses TRBV5-1 and TRBJ2-1; 8 bases line up with TRBD1. Source material: breast tumor tissue. The TCR originated in a female donor with breast cancer. Some clones in this sample may be carry-over from other donors' samples. The DNA for the CDR3 is TGCGCCAGCAGCTTTGGACAGGGCAGGGGCAATGAGCAGTTCTTC. It codes for CASSFGQGRGNEQFF. The full variable domain, with the rest looked up from reference TRBV5-1 and TRBJ2-1, is KAGVTQTPRYLIKTRGQQVTLSCSPISGHRSVSWYQQTPGQGLQFLFEYFSETQRNKGNFPGRFSGRQFSNSRSEMNVSTLELGDSALYLCASSFGQGRGNEQFFGPGTRLTVL.